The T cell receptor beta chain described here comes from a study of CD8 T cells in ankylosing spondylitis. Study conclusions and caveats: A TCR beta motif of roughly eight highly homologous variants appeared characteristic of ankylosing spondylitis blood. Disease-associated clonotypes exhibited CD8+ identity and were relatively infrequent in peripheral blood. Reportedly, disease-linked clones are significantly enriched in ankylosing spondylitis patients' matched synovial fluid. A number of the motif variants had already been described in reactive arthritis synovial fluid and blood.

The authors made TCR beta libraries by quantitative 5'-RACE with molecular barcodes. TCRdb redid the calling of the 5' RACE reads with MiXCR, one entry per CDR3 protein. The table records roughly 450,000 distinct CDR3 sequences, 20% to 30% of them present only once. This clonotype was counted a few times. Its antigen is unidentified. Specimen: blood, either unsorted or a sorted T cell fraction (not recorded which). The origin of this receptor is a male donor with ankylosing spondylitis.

The CDR3 protein is CASSPLGVSYNEQFF. The CDR3 DNA reads as TGTGCCAGCAGCCCGCTTGGGGTCTCCTACAATGAGCAGTTCTTC. This chain links TRBV9 with TRBJ2-1; D unclear. The CDR3 has 15 residues. Germline CDR1 is SGDLS and CDR2 is YYNGEE. The V end lost 4 bases, the J end lost 0 bases, and 11 bases lay between the germline ends. Together with reference TRBV9 and TRBJ2-1, the CDR3 gives the full variable domain: DSGVTQTPKHLITATGQRVTLRCSPRSGDLSVYWYQQSLDQGLQFLIQYYNGEERAKGNILERFSAQQFPDLHSELNLSSLELGDSALYFCASSPLGVSYNEQFFGPGTRLTVL.